These 9 T cell receptor beta chains share one sample of origin, sequenced in a study of blood T cell repertoires in COVID-19. TCRdb's copy holds only in-frame clones and misses some; the assay was immunoSEQ multiplex PCR. The repertoire holds fewer than 200,000 clones, with about 79% as singletons. What was sequenced was peripheral blood. Receptors were obtained from a woman in her 70s with acute or convalescent COVID-19.

V usage is TRBV5-1 and J usage is TRBJ2-2, with 9 positions matching TRBD2. Trimming cost V 3 bases and J 4 bases; bases outside gene matches: 7. Germline V gene sequence: CDR1 SGHRS, CDR2 YFSETQ. The CDR3 is 16 amino acids. The CDR3 region is CASSWIAGASTGELFF. Here the CDR3 DNA reads TGCGCCAGCAGCTGGATAGCGGGAGCAAGCACCGGGGAGCTGTTTTTT.

This chain connects TRBV3-1 (or the pseudogene TRBV3-2) to TRBJ2-3; possible D gene TRBD1, 5 bases. Germline loops: CDR1 LGHDT, CDR2 YNNKEL (reference sequence). Between the trimmed V and J ends, which lost 3 bases and 4 bases, there was a span of 11 bases. The CDR3 loop spans 14 amino acids. The CDR3 is CASSQPLGADTQYF. The CDR3 DNA is TGTGCCAGCAGCCAGCCTCTAGGGGCAGATACGCAGTATTTT.

This chain links TRBV15 with TRBJ1-2, with no clear D. Germline CDR1 LNHNV, CDR2 YYDKDF (reference sequence). This CDR3 comprises 14 residues. Trimming removed 3 bases from V and 4 bases from J, with 12 bases in between. DNA for the CDR3: TGTGCCACCAGCAGGGAGGATGGGGTCTATGGCTACACCTTC. Translated, it gives CATSREDGVYGYTF.

The chain employs TRBV3-1 (or the pseudogene TRBV3-2) and TRBJ2-7; 8 nucleotides agree with TRBD1. V trimming: 1 base; J trimming: 1 base; junction bases outside the gene matches: 12. Per germline, CDR1 LGHDT and CDR2 YNNKEL (reference sequence). The CDR3 has 18 amino acids. CDR3 DNA: TGTGCCAGCAGCCAAGGTAACCCCGGGACAGGAAGATCCTACGAGCAGTACTTC. This gives the protein CASSQGNPGTGRSYEQYF.

The genes are TRBV5-1 and TRBJ1-4; 7 bases are a match to TRBD1. J was trimmed by 0 bases and V by 4 bases; bases with no gene match: 9. Germline-derived CDR1 and CDR2 are SGHRS and YFSETQ. This CDR3 contains 17 residues. The CDR3 spells CASSPPPGTATNEKLFF. CDR3 DNA sequence: TGCGCCAGCAGCCCTCCTCCCGGGACAGCAACTAATGAAAAACTGTTTTTT.

About this clone: The same CDR3 is also encoded by other DNA sequences in this sample. The V and J genes are TRBV5-4 and TRBJ1-4; no clear D. V was cut by 4 bases and J by 3 bases, with 7 bases left in between. Germline CDR1 SGHNT, CDR2 YYREEE (reference sequence). CDR3 length: 13 amino acids. CDR3 in DNA: TGTGCCAGCAGCCGGGTACCTAATGAAAAACTGTTTTTT. It codes for CASSRVPNEKLFF.

This chain links TRBV19 with TRBJ2-2; 8 bases align to TRBD2. CDR1 is LNHDA, CDR2 SQIVND, per germline (reference sequence). J was trimmed by 7 bases and V by 6 bases; bases with no gene match: 7. The CDR3 runs 14 residues. CDR3 amino acids: CASSGRAVIGELFF. CDR3 DNA sequence: TGTGCCAGTAGCGGGAGGGCCGTTATCGGGGAGCTGTTTTTT.

Notes on this clone: Other DNA sequences in the same sample also yield this CDR3. The chain is built from TRBV5-4 and TRBJ2-3; 7 bases align to TRBD2. CDR1 and CDR2 from the germline V gene are SGHNT and YYREEE (reference sequence). The J segment lost 5 bases and the V segment lost 0 bases, leaving 0 bases of the junction unmatched. The CDR3 is 13 residues long. The CDR3 DNA reads TGTGCCAGCAGCTTGGCGGGGGGAGATACGCAGTATTTT. As protein: CASSLAGGDTQYF.

The V gene is TRBV14, the J gene TRBJ1-3; D gene uncertain. The germline V gene has CDR1 SGHDN and CDR2 FVKESK. Trimming took 4 bases from V and 0 from J, leaving 13 bases between them. This CDR3 spans 16 amino acids. The CDR3 is CASSLLTVSSGNTIYF. As DNA, the CDR3 is TGTGCCAGCAGCCTCCTTACTGTGAGCTCTGGAAACACCATATATTTT.